This T cell receptor beta chain is drawn from a study of T cell responses to AZD1222 COVID-19 vaccine. Germline-derived CDR1 and CDR2 are LGHDT and YNNKEL (reference sequence). The V end lost 4 bases, the J end lost 1 base, and 13 bases lay between the germline ends. This CDR3 comprises 15 residues. The assay was immunoSEQ multiplex PCR, and TCRdb's table has in-frame clones only and misses some. The top ten hold about 3% of the sample, which has under 200,000 clones, over 80% seen once. This TCR derives from an adult in good health. The J gene is TRBJ1-1, the V gene TRBV3-1 (or the pseudogene TRBV3-2); no clear D. The material sequenced was peripheral blood, taken on day 0 of MenACWY control vaccination. CDR3 amino acids: CASSPSAAANTEAFF. CDR3 DNA sequence: TGTGCCAGCAGCCCCTCGGCGGCGGCGAACACTGAAGCTTTCTTT.